This is a list of T cell receptor beta chains from one sample in a study of blood T cell repertoires in COVID-19. Produced via immunoSEQ multiplex PCR; TCRdb's table is partial and in-frame only. The table has around 58,000 clones, 91% seen once; the top ten hold 7.3%. The sample was peripheral blood. The receptors originated from a woman aged 60-75 years with active or convalescent COVID-19. Each CDR3 is given with its conserved first and last residue.

>TRBV19
CASSILAGDYEQYF
>TRBV6-5
CASSRDRGQPQHF
>TRBV24-1
CATSDLLSSGPQHF
>TRBV25-1
CASRASDTQYF
>TRBV28
CASGSPWGELFF
>TRBV4-1
CASSKVAGASTDTQYF
>TRBV5-1
CASSLIPGDSGNTIYF
>TRBV20-1
CSARGLAGVYNEQFF
>TRBV30
CAWSGQGVYSPLHF
>TRBV15
CATSRGQRGSTEAFF
>TRBV28
CASSLLSLRTEAFF
>TRBV28
CASSSIGTGNPDTQYF
>TRBV24-1
CATSDPTSTSSGANVLTF
>TRBV4-2
CASSQERGVYTEAFF
>TRBV30
CAWSVMGDQPQHF
>TRBV30
CAWSGDRDTEAFF
>TRBV27
CASSFQPGGTDTQYF
>TRBV11-3
CASSLGGTVSDTQYF
>TRBV5-1
CASSRRTSGGTMSGANVLTF
>TRBV4-1
CASSQTPGTANQPQHF
>TRBV7-2
CASSSGRGNTEAFF
>TRBV7-2
CASSLAGVKEQFF
>TRBV6-2/TRBV6-3
CASSYGRRLAGYNEQFF